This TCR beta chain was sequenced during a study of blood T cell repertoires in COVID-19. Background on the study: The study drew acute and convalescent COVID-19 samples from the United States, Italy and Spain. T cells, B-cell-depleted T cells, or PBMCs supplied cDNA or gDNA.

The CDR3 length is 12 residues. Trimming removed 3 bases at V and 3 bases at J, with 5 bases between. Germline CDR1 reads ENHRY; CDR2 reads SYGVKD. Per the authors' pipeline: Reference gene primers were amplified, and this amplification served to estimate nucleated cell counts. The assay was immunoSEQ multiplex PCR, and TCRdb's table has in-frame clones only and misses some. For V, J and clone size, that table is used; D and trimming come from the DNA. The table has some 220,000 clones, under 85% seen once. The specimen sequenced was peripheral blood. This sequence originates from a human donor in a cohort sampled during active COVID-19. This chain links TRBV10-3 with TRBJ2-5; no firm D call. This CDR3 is CAISELEETQYF. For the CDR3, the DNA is TGTGCCATCAGTGAACTCGAAGAGACCCAGTACTTC.